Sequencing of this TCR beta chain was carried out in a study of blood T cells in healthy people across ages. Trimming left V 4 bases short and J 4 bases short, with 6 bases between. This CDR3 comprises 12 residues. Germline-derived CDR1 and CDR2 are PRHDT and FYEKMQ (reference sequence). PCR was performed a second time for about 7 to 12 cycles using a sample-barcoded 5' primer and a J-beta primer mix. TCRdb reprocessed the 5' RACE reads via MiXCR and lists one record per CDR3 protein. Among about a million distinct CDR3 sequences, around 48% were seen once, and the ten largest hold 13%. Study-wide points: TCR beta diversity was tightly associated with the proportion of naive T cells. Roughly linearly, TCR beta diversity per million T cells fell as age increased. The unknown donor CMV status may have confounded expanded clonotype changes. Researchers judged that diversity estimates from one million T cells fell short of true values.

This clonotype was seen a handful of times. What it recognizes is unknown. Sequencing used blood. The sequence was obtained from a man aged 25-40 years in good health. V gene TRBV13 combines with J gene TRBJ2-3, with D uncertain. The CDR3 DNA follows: TGTGCCAGCAGCTCCCATCCAGATACGCAGTATTTT. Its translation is CASSSHPDTQYF.